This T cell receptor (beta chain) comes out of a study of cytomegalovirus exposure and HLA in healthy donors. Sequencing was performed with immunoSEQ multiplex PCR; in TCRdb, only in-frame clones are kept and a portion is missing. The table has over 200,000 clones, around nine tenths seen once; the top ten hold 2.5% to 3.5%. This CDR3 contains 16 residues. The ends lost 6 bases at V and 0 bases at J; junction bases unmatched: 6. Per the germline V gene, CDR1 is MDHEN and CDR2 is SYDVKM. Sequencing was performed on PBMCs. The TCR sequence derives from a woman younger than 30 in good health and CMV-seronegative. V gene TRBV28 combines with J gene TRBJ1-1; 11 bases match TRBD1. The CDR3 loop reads CASRRGQGGMNTEAFF. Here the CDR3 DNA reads TGTGCCAGCAGGAGGGGACAGGGGGGAATGAACACTGAAGCTTTCTTT.